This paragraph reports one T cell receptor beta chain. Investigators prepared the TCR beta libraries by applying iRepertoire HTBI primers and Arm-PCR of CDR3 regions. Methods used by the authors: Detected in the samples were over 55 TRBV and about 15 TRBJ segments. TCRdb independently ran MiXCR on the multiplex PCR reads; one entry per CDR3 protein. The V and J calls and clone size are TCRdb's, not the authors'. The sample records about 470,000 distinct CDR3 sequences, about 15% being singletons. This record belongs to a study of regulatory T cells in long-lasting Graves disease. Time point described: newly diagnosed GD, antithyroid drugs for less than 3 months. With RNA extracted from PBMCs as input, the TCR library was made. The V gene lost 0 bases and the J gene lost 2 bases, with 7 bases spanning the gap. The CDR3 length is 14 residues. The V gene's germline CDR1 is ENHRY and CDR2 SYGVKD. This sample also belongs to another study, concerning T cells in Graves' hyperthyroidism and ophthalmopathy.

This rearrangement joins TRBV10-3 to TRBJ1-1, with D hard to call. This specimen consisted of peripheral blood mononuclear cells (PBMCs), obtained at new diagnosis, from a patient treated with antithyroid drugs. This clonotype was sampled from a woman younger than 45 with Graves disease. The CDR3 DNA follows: TGTGCCATCAGTGAGTCGAGCGGTAACACTGAAGCTTTCTTT. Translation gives CAISESSGNTEAFF.